This T cell receptor (beta chain) was recovered during a study of vaccination effects on CD4 cells after COVID-19. Worth noting for this clone: The antigen is not known.

Antigen-specific CD4+ T cells were first expanded with viral peptide pools by the ViraFEST assay and only then sequenced. Subsequent to 10 days of culture, CD4+ T cells were isolated. Among the vaccine recipients, none had a prior SARS-CoV-2 infection, and nucleocapsid antibodies were negative. The repertoire was sequenced with immunoSEQ multiplex PCR; TCRdb's copy has only in-frame clones and lacks some. The data contain roughly 21,000 clones, 65% to 75% of them singletons. This receptor was identified in a human donor who received a COVID-19 vaccine. This sample comprised CD4+ T cells from PBMCs cultured with HCoV-NL63 spike peptides, obtained before COVID-19 vaccination.

The DNA for the CDR3 is TGTGCCAGCAGTTTCAGATCGAACACTGAAGCTTTCTTT. Translating gives CASSFRSNTEAFF. This chain joins TRBV27 and TRBJ1-1; D ambiguous. CDR1 is MNHEY and CDR2 is SMNVEV in the germline V gene (reference sequence). Trimming took off 3 bases at V and 1 base at J, with 6 bases between the two ends. The CDR3 contains 13 residues.